This entry lists 27 T cell receptor beta chains sequenced from one sample in a study of blood T cell repertoires in COVID-19. Here immunoSEQ multiplex PCR was the method, and the copy in TCRdb shows in-frame clones only, minus some. The sample records more than 200,000 clones, about 88% being singletons. Specimen: peripheral blood. These receptors were collected from a woman between 45 and 65 years old with COVID-19, enrolled during active disease.

The chain combines TRBV18 with TRBJ2-3, with D possibly being TRBD2 (6 bases). The CDR3 loop spans 12 amino acids. V was clipped by 2 bases and J by 8 bases, with 8 bases between them. Per germline, CDR1 KGHSH and CDR2 LQKENI. CDR3 bases: TGTGCCAGCTCACCAAGGGGACTTACGCAGTATTTT. Protein sequence: CASSPRGLTQYF.

The gene calls are TRBV14 and TRBJ2-7, with 8 bases identical to TRBD1. Germline assignment: CDR1 SGHDN and CDR2 FVKESK. V was clipped by 3 bases and J by 2 bases; unmatched bases: 15. The CDR3 contains 18 residues. CDR3 sequence (DNA): TGTGCCAGCAGCCAGGCGTATTCGGGACAGGCCGTAACCTACGAGCAGTACTTC. The encoded protein is CASSQAYSGQAVTYEQYF.

The V and J genes are TRBV2 and TRBJ1-5, with a weak D call TRBD1 (6 bases). The CDR3 is 14 amino acids. V was clipped by 11 bases and J by 2 bases, with 16 bases between them. Germline-derived CDR1 and CDR2 are SNHLY and FYNNEI. CDR3 coding DNA: TGTGCCTCCTCGTCCGAGGGGGGCAATCAGCCCCAGCATTTT. Translation gives CASSSEGGNQPQHF. Full variable domain (rest looked up from reference TRBV2 and TRBJ1-5): EPEVTQTPSHQVTQMGQEVILRCVPISNHLYFYWYRQILGQKVEFLVSFYNNEISEKSEIFDDQFSVERPDGSNFTLKIRSTKLEDSAMYFCASSSEGGNQPQHFGDGTRLSIL.

This chain connects TRBV30 to TRBJ1-5; perhaps TRBD1 as D (5 bases). This CDR3 is 13 amino acids long. Germline lookup yields CDR1 GTSNPN and CDR2 SVGIG (reference sequence). Trimming stripped 5 bases from V and 2 bases from J, with 10 bases between. For the CDR3, the DNA is TGTGCCTGGGGTCAGGGTGGCAATCAGCCCCAGCATTTT. It is translated as CAWGQGGNQPQHF.

The rearrangement links TRBV24-1 to TRBJ2-1; 12 bases agree with TRBD2. From germline, CDR1 is KGHDR and CDR2 SFDVKD. Losses at the gene ends were 3 bases for V and 9 bases for J; bases not matched to a gene: 11. The CDR3 sequence is 17 residues long. CDR3 loop: CATSDLSSGGAILEQFF. Written as DNA, the CDR3 is TGTGCCACCAGTGATCTATCTAGCGGGGGGGCCATTCTTGAGCAGTTCTTC.

The V and J genes are TRBV24-1 and TRBJ1-4; D not certain. The CDR3 is made up of 15 amino acids. V was pared by 9 bases and J by 7 bases, with 20 bases between. Germline V gives CDR1 KGHDR, CDR2 SFDVKD. DNA of the CDR3: TGTGCCACCGCCCCCGGCCGAGGTGCGAGTGAAAAACTGTTTTTT. It specifies CATAPGRGASEKLFF.

This clone was seen a single time. V gene TRBV10-1 combines with J gene TRBJ2-2, with 9 bases lining up with TRBD2. With V trimmed by 3 bases and J by 7 bases, 6 bases remained unmatched. The CDR3 covers 15 residues. Germline V gene sequence: CDR1 WNHNN, CDR2 SYGVQD (reference sequence). The chain's CDR3 is CASSDRAGGLGELFF. The CDR3 DNA sequence: TGCGCCAGCAGTGATCGTGCGGGGGGGCTCGGGGAGCTGTTTTTT.

The chain recombines TRBV6-2 or TRBV6-3 with TRBJ1-5; TRBD1 matches 9 bases. Looked up from germline, CDR1 is MNHEY and CDR2 is SVGEGT. After removal of 2 bases from V and 2 bases from J, the junction contained 1 base not matched to a gene. The CDR3 extends over 15 amino acids. CDR3 in amino acids: CASSYTGGGNQPQHF. In DNA form, the CDR3 reads TGTGCCAGCAGTTACACAGGGGGCGGCAATCAGCCCCAGCATTTT.

The J gene is TRBJ1-1, the V gene TRBV9, with a possible D match to TRBD1 (5 bases). V shed 0 bases and J shed 8 bases, with 14 bases lying between them. The CDR3 covers 14 residues. In germline, CDR1 is SGDLS, CDR2 YYNGEE. The CDR3 DNA is TGTGCCAGCAGCGTAGCTTCCAGGGCGGACGAAGCTTTCTTT. Translation: CASSVASRADEAFF.

This chain connects TRBV11-3 to TRBJ1-6; a possible D gene is TRBD1 (5 bases). The germline V and J ends were trimmed by 10 bases and 0 bases, with 13 bases remaining between them. The CDR3 contains 15 residues. Germline CDR1 SGHNT, CDR2 YENEEA. In DNA form, the CDR3 reads TGTGCCACTCGGGGCGGGAGCTCCTATAATTCACCCCTCCACTTT. Its translation: CATRGGSSYNSPLHF. Combining the CDR3 with reference TRBV11-3 and TRBJ1-6 gives the whole variable domain EAGVVQSPRYKIIEKKQPVAFWCNPISGHNTLYWYLQNLGQGPELLIRYENEEAVDDSQLPKDRFSAERLKGVDSTLKIQPAELGDSAVYLCATRGGSSYNSPLHFGNGTRLTVT.

This rearrangement joins TRBV28 to TRBJ1-4, with TRBD1 as a possible D gene (6 bases). Trimming shortened V by 6 bases and J by 3 bases, and 11 bases separated the two germline ends. This CDR3 is 14 amino acids long. Germline CDR1 MDHEN, CDR2 SYDVKM. The CDR3 spells CASRTGRPNEKLFF. The DNA of the CDR3 is TGTGCCAGCAGGACAGGCCGTCCTAATGAAAAACTGTTTTTT.

A word on this clone: This may be a read error, as it is one base from a much larger clone. Other DNA sequences in this specimen translate into the identical CDR3. This chain uses TRBV7-2 with TRBJ2-7; 12 positions agree with TRBD2. The CDR3 has 19 residues. CDR1 is SGHTA and CDR2 is FQGNSA in the germline V gene. With V trimmed by 5 bases and J by 3 bases, 17 bases remained unmatched. CDR3 nucleotide sequence: TGTGCCAGCAGCCCCCGGGGGCTAGCGGGGGGGTTCGGGGACTACGAGCAGTACTTC. Translating gives CASSPRGLAGGFGDYEQYF. The full variable domain, its missing parts supplied by reference TRBV7-2 and TRBJ2-7, is GAGVSQSPSNKVTEKGKDVELRCDPISGHTALYWYRQSLGQGLEFLIYFQGNSAPDKSGLPSDRFSAERTGGSVSTLTIQRTQQEDSAVYLCASSPRGLAGGFGDYEQYFGPGTRLTVT.

The V and J genes are TRBV6-4 and TRBJ2-7, with 9 bases identical to TRBD1. This CDR3 contains 16 residues. J was trimmed by 0 bases and V by 5 bases; bases with no gene match: 8. Germline V lookup: CDR1 MRHNA, CDR2 SNTAGT. CDR3 sequence reads: CASSSPRTGASYEQYF. CDR3 coding DNA: TGTGCCAGCAGTTCCCCTCGGACAGGGGCCTCCTACGAGCAGTACTTC.

This clone occurred once. This chain joins TRBV27 and TRBJ1-6; D not certain. The length of the CDR3 is 17 residues. In germline, CDR1 is MNHEY, CDR2 SMNVEV (reference sequence). The V and J ends lost 5 bases and 0 bases respectively, with 14 bases between them. The CDR3 region has the DNA TGTGCCAGCAGTGCTGGACTGTTGAGCTCCTATAATTCACCCCTCCACTTT. As protein: CASSAGLLSSYNSPLHF.

This clone occurred many times. The V gene is TRBV19, the J gene TRBJ1-6; TRBD1 might be the D (6 bases). Germline assignment: CDR1 LNHDA and CDR2 SQIVND (reference sequence). Trimming pared 3 bases from V and 9 bases from J, leaving 15 bases between. CDR3 size: 15 residues. Here the CDR3 reads CASSIEGGGFSPLHF. In DNA, the CDR3 is TGTGCCAGTAGTATCGAGGGAGGGGGGTTTTCACCCCTCCACTTT.

In its sample, this clone was seen once. V usage is TRBV5-5 and J usage is TRBJ2-7, with 11 nucleotides matching TRBD1. Germline CDR1 reads SGHKS; CDR2 reads YYEKEE (reference sequence). V dropped 2 bases and J dropped 5; count of bases not matched to a gene: 9. The length of the CDR3 is 16 residues. The CDR3 reads CASSFFPGQGEDEQYF. Here the CDR3 DNA reads TGTGCCAGCAGCTTTTTTCCGGGACAGGGGGAGGACGAGCAGTACTTC.

This clone was recorded a few times. The chain employs TRBV19 and TRBJ1-5; perhaps TRBD1 as D (6 bases). Germline assignment: CDR1 LNHDA and CDR2 SQIVND (reference sequence). With 4 bases removed from V and 2 bases from J, the gap between germline ends came to 12 bases. The CDR3 is made up of 15 amino acids. CDR3 DNA sequence: TGTGCCAGTAGTACAGGGGAAGGGGGCAATCAGCCCCAGCATTTT. Amino acids: CASSTGEGGNQPQHF. Based on the CDR3 plus reference TRBV19 and TRBJ1-5, the full variable domain is DGGITQSPKYLFRKEGQNVTLSCEQNLNHDAMYWYRQDPGQGLRLIYYSQIVNDFQKGDIAEGYSVSREKKESFPLTVTSAQKNPTAFYLCASSTGEGGNQPQHFGDGTRLSIL.

The V and J genes are TRBV27 and TRBJ2-3; TRBD2 agrees at 16 bases. V shed 5 bases, J shed 2 bases, and the junction held 4 bases outside the gene matches. There are 17 residues in the CDR3. CDR1 and CDR2 from the germline V gene are MNHEY and SMNVEV (reference sequence). The CDR3 is CASSGTSGGVDTDTQYF. CDR3 in DNA: TGTGCCAGCAGTGGGACTAGCGGGGGGGTTGACACAGATACGCAGTATTTT.

The table lists this clone with a count of one. The chain joins TRBV29-1 to TRBJ1-1; 8 bases are shared with TRBD1. Germline V CDR1 and CDR2: SQVTM, ANQGSEA. J lost 4 bases, V lost 4 bases, and 5 bases had no gene match. This CDR3 has 13 amino acids. The DNA of the CDR3 is TGCAGCGTTGGTCGACAGGGGAGCACTGAAGCTTTCTTT. It encodes CSVGRQGSTEAFF.

The chain recombines TRBV3-1 (or the pseudogene TRBV3-2) with TRBJ1-1; D perhaps matches TRBD1 (5 bases). The CDR3 totals 18 residues. From germline, CDR1 is LGHDT and CDR2 YNNKEL (reference sequence). V was trimmed by 0 bases and J by 0 bases, leaving 17 bases between them. The CDR3 nucleotides read TGTGCCAGCAGCCAAGATAGAAGGGCAGGGAGGGTGAACACTGAAGCTTTCTTT. This codes for CASSQDRRAGRVNTEAFF.

The rearrangement uses TRBV5-1 and TRBJ1-1; the D gene is possibly TRBD1 (6 bases). CDR1 is SGHRS, CDR2 YFSETQ, per germline. V was pared by 4 bases and J by 12 bases, with 13 bases between. The CDR3 loop spans 11 amino acids. The CDR3 protein is CASSRGGETFF. CDR3 coding DNA: TGCGCCAGCAGCAGGGGGGGAGAAACTTTCTTT.

The gene calls are TRBV24-1 and TRBJ1-5; D perhaps matches TRBD1 (6 bases). Per the germline V gene, CDR1 is KGHDR and CDR2 is SFDVKD. The CDR3 is 15 residues long. Trimming removed 4 bases at V and 4 bases at J, with 13 bases between. The CDR3 loop reads CATSDTTGGNQPQHF. The CDR3 region has the DNA TGTGCCACCAGTGACACGACAGGAGGTAATCAGCCCCAGCATTTT.

The genes are TRBV10-2 and TRBJ1-1; TRBD1 matches 7 bases. V lost 3 bases to trimming and J lost 6 bases; unmatched junction nucleotides: 4. This CDR3 is built from 13 residues. In germline, CDR1 is WSHSY, CDR2 SAAADI. The CDR3 DNA reads as TGCGCCAGCAGTGATAAGACAGGGTCTGAAGCTTTCTTT. Translating gives CASSDKTGSEAFF.

The gene calls are TRBV19 and TRBJ2-2, with a tentative D call TRBD2 (6 bases). V was trimmed by 4 bases and J by 6 bases, leaving 9 bases between them. CDR3 size: 13 residues. Germline V lookup: CDR1 LNHDA, CDR2 SQIVND (reference sequence). DNA for the CDR3: TGTGCCAGTAGTAATAGCGGCCCCGGGGAGCTGTTTTTT. This sequence encodes CASSNSGPGELFF.

The V and J genes are TRBV27 and TRBJ1-1; possibly TRBD1 for D (6 bases). CDR3 size: 14 residues. Trimming took 2 bases from V and 4 from J, leaving 11 bases between them. Germline V gene lookup returns CDR1 MNHEY and CDR2 SMNVEV (reference sequence). The CDR3 DNA reads as TGTGCCAGCAGTTTAACGGTCAGGGGCACTGAAGCTTTCTTT. Protein product: CASSLTVRGTEAFF.

V is TRBV7-3 and J is TRBJ1-2; 11 bases match TRBD1. This CDR3 has 15 residues. V dropped 6 bases and J dropped 6; count of bases not matched to a gene: 9. The germline V gene encodes CDR1 SGHTA and CDR2 FQGTGA. This CDR3 is CASRSGTGGFDGYTF. CDR3 in DNA: TGTGCCAGCAGGTCCGGGACAGGGGGTTTTGATGGCTACACCTTC.

This rearrangement joins TRBV7-3 to TRBJ2-2, with TRBD1 as a possible D gene (5 bases). Germline V CDR1 and CDR2: SGHTA, FQGTGA. V was cut by 5 bases and J by 0 bases, with 16 bases left in between. The CDR3 contains 17 residues. The CDR3 loop reads CASSPVVPGPNTGELFF. CDR3 sequence (DNA): TGTGCCAGCAGCCCAGTGGTCCCAGGGCCGAACACCGGGGAGCTGTTTTTT.